This is a list of T cell receptor beta chains from one sample in a study of beta chain features in type 1 diabetes. Measured with immunoSEQ multiplex PCR; TCRdb has only the in-frame clones, and not every one. The sample holds about 40,000 clones; more than 40% are singletons and the top ten take under 0.9%. The specimen sequenced was central memory CD4+ T cells from blood. These TCRs come from a woman aged 18-29 years in good health. CDR3s include the opening cysteine and the closing phenylalanine or tryptophan. Each record gives: J gene, V gene, D gene, clone size, CDR3 protein, CDR3 DNA. A D gene is named only where the DNA matches it firmly. Size is omitted from some rows. Given values are once, few, many or a class for expanded clones.

>TRBJ1-5|TRBV15|TRBD1|.
CATSRGRDRGLQPQHF
TGTGCCACCAGCAGAGGAAGGGACAGGGGGCTTCAGCCCCAGCATTTT
>TRBJ1-6|TRBV27|.|.
CASSPQGSGSPLHF
TGTGCCAGCAGTCCACAGGGTAGTGGTTCACCCCTCCACTTT
>TRBJ1-1|TRBV5-1|.|few
CASSLLANTEAFF
TGCGCCAGCAGCTTGCTAGCGAACACTGAAGCTTTCTTT
>TRBJ2-1|TRBV30|TRBD2|.
CAWSGVTGGYNEQFF
TGTGCCTGGAGTGGCGTGACGGGGGGCTACAATGAGCAGTTCTTC
>TRBJ1-1|TRBV7-9|TRBD1|.
CASSLGGQPNTEAFF
TGTGCCAGCAGCTTAGGGGGACAGCCGAACACTGAAGCTTTCTTT
>TRBJ1-1|TRBV5-4|.|.
CASTSGNTEAFF
TGTGCCAGCACCAGTGGGAACACTGAAGCTTTCTTT
>TRBJ1-5|TRBV27|.|few
CASSSGQNNQPQHF
TGTGCCAGCAGTTCCGGACAGAACAATCAGCCCCAGCATTTT
>TRBJ2-5|TRBV4-2|TRBD2|few
CASSQDSSGGLQETQYF
TGTGCCAGCAGCCAAGATAGCAGCGGGGGACTCCAAGAGACCCAGTACTTC
>TRBJ2-2|TRBV23-1|.|.
CASSRPGLKSRAGELFF
TGCGCCAGCAGTCGCCCTGGACTGAAAAGTAGAGCCGGGGAGCTGTTTTTT
>TRBJ1-2|TRBV25-1|.|.
CASSESQNYGYTF
TGTGCCAGCAGTGAATCCCAAAACTATGGCTACACCTTC
>TRBJ1-4|TRBV29-1|.|few
CSVVRGEGTNEKLFF
TGCAGCGTTGTCAGAGGAGAAGGAACTAATGAAAAACTGTTTTTT
>TRBJ2-1|TRBV2|TRBD1|few
CAIGKGQGSYNEQFF
TGTGCCATCGGAAAAGGACAGGGCTCCTACAATGAGCAGTTCTTC
>TRBJ2-3|TRBV2|.|.
CASSEGIGVASGVVPDTQYF
TGTGCCAGCAGTGAAGGGATCGGGGTAGCGTCCGGGGTGGTCCCAGATACGCAGTATTTT
>TRBJ2-6|TRBV4-1|.|few
CASSPAGAGANVLTF
TGCGCCAGCAGCCCCGCTGGAGCTGGGGCCAACGTCCTGACTTTC
>TRBJ2-1|TRBV2|.|few
CASSERELSYNEQFF
TGTGCCAGCAGTGAAAGGGAGTTATCCTACAATGAGCAGTTCTTC
>TRBJ2-3|TRBV5-1|.|.
CASSDRDTPLARSRRNTQYF
TGCGCCAGCAGCGACCGGGACACCCCTCTCGCGAGGAGTCGGCGAAATACGCAGTATTTT
>TRBJ1-6|TRBV9|.|.
CASSVQGSYNSPLHF
TGTGCCAGCAGCGTTCAGGGGTCCTATAATTCACCCCTCCACTTT
>TRBJ1-1|TRBV7-9|.|few
CASSLRGIGAFF
TGTGCCAGCAGCTTAAGGGGGATTGGCGCTTTCTTT
>TRBJ2-6|TRBV10-3|.|.
CAISEWRGSGANVLTF
TGTGCCATCAGTGAGTGGAGGGGTTCCGGGGCCAACGTCCTGACTTTC
>TRBJ2-6|TRBV19|.|.
CASSIIRGSGANVLTF
TGTGCCAGTAGTATAATACGGGGCTCTGGGGCCAACGTCCTGACTTTC
>TRBJ1-5|TRBV25-1|.|.
CASSPGGFNQPQHF
TGTGCCAGCAGCCCCGGGGGTTTCAATCAGCCCCAGCATTTT
>TRBJ1-2|TRBV5-1|.|few
CASSLTGLETGYTF
TGCGCCAGCAGTCTTACAGGGCTGGAAACCGGCTACACCTTC
>TRBJ2-5|TRBV5-1|TRBD2|few
CASSLGGSGGETQYF
TGCGCCAGCAGCTTGGGGGGTTCGGGAGGTGAGACCCAGTACTTC
>TRBJ2-3|TRBV9|.|.
CASAPRSGGTADTQYF
TGTGCCAGCGCCCCGCGTTCGGGGGGGACAGCAGATACGCAGTATTTT
>TRBJ2-7|TRBV2|.|.
CASSHQGLDEQYF
TGTGCCAGCAGCCACCAGGGTCTCGACGAGCAGTACTTC
>TRBJ1-1|TRBV4-1|.|.
CASSQEEGRTEAFF
TGCGCCAGCAGCCAAGAGGAGGGGAGGACTGAAGCTTTCTTT
>TRBJ2-1|TRBV2|.|.
CATLGGGSYNEQFF
TGTGCCACTCTAGGGGGGGGTTCCTACAATGAGCAGTTCTTC
>TRBJ1-1|TRBV2|.|.
CASSYQGITEAFF
TGTGCCAGCAGTTATCAGGGGATCACTGAAGCTTTCTTT
>TRBJ2-3|TRBV2|TRBD2|few
CASSEPSGRAMDF
TGTGCCAGCAGTGAACCAAGCGGGAGGGCAATGGATTTT
>TRBJ2-5|TRBV6-1|.|.
CASSARQETQYF
TGTGCCAGCAGTGCCAGGCAAGAGACCCAGTACTTC
>TRBJ2-5|TRBV7-6|.|.
CASKSPGLGIGTQYF
TGTGCCAGCAAAAGCCCAGGGCTGGGTATCGGGACCCAGTACTTC
>TRBJ2-1|TRBV19|.|.
CASSIGRDTSYNEQFF
TGTGCCAGTAGTATAGGCCGGGACACCTCCTACAATGAGCAGTTCTTC
>TRBJ2-5|TRBV30|TRBD1|.
CAWEGADRETQYF
TGTGCCTGGGAGGGGGCCGACCGAGAGACCCAGTACTTC
>TRBJ1-1|TRBV2|TRBD1|few
CASSDAGGTEAFF
TGTGCCAGCAGTGACGCAGGGGGCACTGAAGCTTTCTTT
>TRBJ2-4|TRBV6-5|.|.
CASSLRGGNIQYF
TGTGCCAGCAGTCTGCGGGGCGGTAACATTCAGTACTTC
>TRBJ2-3|TRBV11-1|TRBD2|.
CASSSLAGTSGFTDTQYF
TGTGCCAGCAGCTCGTTAGCCGGGACTAGCGGATTCACAGATACGCAGTATTTT
>TRBJ1-1|TRBV6-1|TRBD1|few
CASSFGQGNTEAFF
TGTGCCAGCAGTTTTGGACAGGGGAACACTGAAGCTTTCTTT
>TRBJ2-1|TRBV11-2|.|.
CASRNYRAGEQFF
TGTGCCAGCAGAAACTACAGGGCGGGTGAGCAGTTCTTC